The clone carrying this T cell receptor beta chain was seen a handful of times. The antigen remains undetermined. This record comes from a study of T cell repertoires in cytomegalovirus infection. Study at large: The study used recently identified HLA-C-restricted and well-studied HLA-B-restricted CMV epitopes. CMV infection plus the matching HLA type was flagged by public TCR beta signatures. Study-level findings and limits: The cumulative frequency of public TCR beta families distinguished individuals who carried CMV together with the relevant HLA. HLA-C-restricted CMV-specific TCR beta clonotypes prevailed in the ex vivo response.

Using its own MiXCR run on the reads, TCRdb lists one record per CDR3 protein. The repertoire has 110,000 or so distinct CDR3 sequences, 30% of them found once; the top ten carry 35% to 50%. The CDR3 has 13 residues. Looked up from germline, CDR1 is SQVTM and CDR2 is ANQGSEA. Between the trimmed V and J ends, which lost 1 base and 4 bases, there was a span of 10 bases. This rearrangement joins TRBV29-1 to TRBJ1-1; D is perhaps TRBD1 (5 bases). The input for sequencing was CD8+ T cells from cultured PBMCs, taken from culture after CMV antigen stimulation. This clonotype originated in a human donor in good health (CMV status not recorded). Some clones in this sample may be carry-over from other donors' samples. CDR3: CSVEGVGVTEAFF. DNA for the CDR3: TGCAGCGTTGAAGGTGTAGGGGTCACTGAAGCTTTCTTT.